A selection of T cell receptor beta chains follows, all from one sample in a study of OX40 agonist ivuxolimab in advanced cancers. The table came from immunoSEQ multiplex PCR; TCRdb's copy has only in-frame clones and leaves some out. The sample lists around 140,000 clones; about nine tenths were seen once. The sample in question was CD4+ or CD8+ T cells sorted from blood, obtained in a trial of the OX40 agonist ivuxolimab. Receptors were obtained from an adult with an advanced solid tumor such as melanoma, head and neck, liver or kidney cancer. Each CDR3 is given with its conserved first and last residue. D genes are given only for firm matches. Size tells how often a clone was seen (once, few, many) or the class of an expanded clone, and some rows leave it out.

TRBJ2-3 | TRBD2 | TRBV4-1 | . | TGCGCCAGCAGCCAAGATGGAGTAGCGGGACGGGATACGCAGTATTTT | CASSQDGVAGRDTQYF
TRBJ2-7 | . | TRBV27 | . | TGTGCCAGCAGTTTAAAAGGACTAAGATACGAGCAGTACTTC | CASSLKGLRYEQYF
TRBJ2-5 | . | TRBV7-8 | . | TGTGCCAGCAGCTTAGATTGGGCCCCCGGGTTAGGCCAAGAGACCCAGTACTTC | CASSLDWAPGLGQETQYF
TRBJ1-1 | . | TRBV9 | . | TGTGCCAGCAGCGTTCAGACCGGGACGGGACGAGACGCTTTCTTT | CASSVQTGTGRDAFF
TRBJ2-1 | TRBD1 | TRBV5-1 | . | TGCGCCAGCAGCCCAGGACAGGGTGGGTACAATGAGCAGTTCTTC | CASSPGQGGYNEQFF
TRBJ2-3 | TRBD2 | TRBV7-3 | . | TGTGCCAGCAGCTCACCGGGTAGCGGGGTTAATACGCAGTATTTT | CASSSPGSGVNTQYF
TRBJ1-2 | . | TRBV28 | . | TGTGCCAGCAGGTCACCGGGACACCTTTCCTATGGCTACACCTTC | CASRSPGHLSYGYTF
TRBJ2-5 | . | TRBV4-1 | . | TGCGCCAGCAGCCAATGGGTGCGGGGGCCGGAGACCCAGTACTTC | CASSQWVRGPETQYF
TRBJ1-1 | TRBD1 | TRBV4-1 | . | TGCGCCAGCAGCCCGTTCGACAGGGACACTGAAGCTTTCTTT | CASSPFDRDTEAFF
TRBJ2-7 | TRBD2 | TRBV18 | once | TGTGCCAGCTCACCCGCGGGGGACGAGCAGTACTTC | CASSPAGDEQYF
TRBJ1-4 | . | TRBV4-3 | . | TGCGCCAGCAGCCTGGAACAGGGTTATTGGGAAAAACTGTTTTTT | CASSLEQGYWEKLFF
TRBJ2-7 | . | TRBV6-5 | . | TGTGCCAGCAGTTTCGTCGGGGCCAGGGTTCACGAGCAGTACTTC | CASSFVGARVHEQYF
TRBJ1-1 | . | TRBV6-1 | . | TGTGCCAGCAGTGAAGAAGCTGAAGCTTTCTTT | CASSEEAEAFF
TRBJ1-5 | . | TRBV5-1 | . | TGCGCCAGCAGCTTGGAGTCAGCCAATCAGCCCCAGCATTTT | CASSLESANQPQHF
TRBJ1-3 | . | TRBV11-2 | once | TGTGCCAGCAGCAAAGACCGGGTACGAGGAAACACCATATATTTT | CASSKDRVRGNTIYF
TRBJ2-7 | . | TRBV19 | few | TGTGCCAGTAGTAACCGGCAAGGCCCCTACGAGCAGTACTTC | CASSNRQGPYEQYF
TRBJ1-3 | . | TRBV19 | . | TGTGCCAGTAGTAACGTCCACTCTGGAAACACCATATATTTT | CASSNVHSGNTIYF
TRBJ1-2 | TRBD1 | TRBV11-3 | . | TGTGCCAGCAGCTCTACCGGGGACAGGGGGCTTGGCTACACCTTC | CASSSTGDRGLGYTF
TRBJ2-7 | . | TRBV7-2 | . | TGTGCCAGCAGATCAGGCAAATACGAGCAGTACTTC | CASRSGKYEQYF
TRBJ1-5 | TRBD1 | TRBV28 | . | TGTGCCAGCCGGGGGGACAGACATAGCAATCAGCCCCAGCATTTT | CASRGDRHSNQPQHF
TRBJ1-1 | . | TRBV28 | . | TGTGCCACCGACCCGTTTGGGGAGGAAGTGAACACTGAAGCTTTCTTT | CATDPFGEEVNTEAFF
TRBJ1-4 | . | TRBV5-1 | . | TGCGCCAGCAGCTTTTCGTCCGGTGGTATGAATGAAAAACTGTTTTTT | CASSFSSGGMNEKLFF
TRBJ1-1 | TRBD1 | TRBV28 | . | TGTGCCAGCAGCTCACCGGGACAGGGATGGACTGAAGCTTTCTTT | CASSSPGQGWTEAFF
TRBJ1-2 | . | TRBV19 | once | TGTGCCAGTAGTACCGAGGGACGGAACTATGGCTACACCTTC | CASSTEGRNYGYTF
TRBJ1-1 | . | TRBV7-3 | . | TGTGCCAGCGGATCTGGGTCAAAGGGAGCTGAAGCTTTCTTT | CASGSGSKGAEAFF
TRBJ2-3 | . | TRBV7-9 | . | TGTGCCAGCAGCCTCACTTCTAGGGGAGCTGGCGATACGCAGTATTTT | CASSLTSRGAGDTQYF
TRBJ2-1 | TRBD2 | TRBV2 | . | TGTGCCAGCAGATGGATACTAGCGGGAGGCCGGGGAGAGCAGTTCTTC | CASRWILAGGRGEQFF
TRBJ1-2 | . | TRBV19 | . | TGTGCCAGTAGTCCGTCCCCGGACGGTAACTATGGCTACACCTTC | CASSPSPDGNYGYTF
TRBJ1-2 | TRBD1 | TRBV30 | . | TGTGCCTGGAGACAGGGGGCCAACTATGGCTACACCTTC | CAWRQGANYGYTF
TRBJ1-1 | . | TRBV28 | . | TGTGCCAGCAGCTCAGGGACAACTGAAGCTTTCTTT | CASSSGTTEAFF
TRBJ2-7 | TRBD1 | TRBV11-2 | . | TGTGCCAGCAGGTTCCGGGACAGTTACGAGCAGTACTTC | CASRFRDSYEQYF
TRBJ2-2 | . | TRBV7-3 | . | TGTGCCAGCAGCTTAGGGGTCGGGGGCGGGGAGCTGTTTTTT | CASSLGVGGGELFF
TRBJ2-7 | . | TRBV7-6 | . | TGTGCCAGCAGCTTGGCCCCCGGATCCGGGACTGTAAGTTCCGAGCAGTACTTC | CASSLAPGSGTVSSEQYF
TRBJ2-1 | . | TRBV18 | . | TGTGCCAGCTCACCGTCCGATAGAAATGAGCAGTTCTTC | CASSPSDRNEQFF
TRBJ2-2 | TRBD2 | TRBV2 | . | TGTGCCAGCAGGGGCCTCACCGGGGGGACCGGGGAGCTGTTTTTT | CASRGLTGGTGELFF